The 18 T cell receptor beta chains listed next were all sequenced from one sample in a study of shared clonotypes between healthy human individuals. Naive CD8 cells were CD45RO-negative, positively selected for CCR7, excluding terminally differentiated effector memory CD45RA+ cells. Sequenced by immunoSEQ multiplex PCR; TCRdb stores in-frame clones only, minus some. This table has some 580,000 clones, roughly 98% appearing once. Sequencing was performed on naive CD8+ T cells sorted from blood. Source of these receptors: a man younger than 40 in good health.

The chain combines TRBV18 with TRBJ1-2; D remains unclear. The CDR3 covers 15 residues. Germline values: CDR1 KGHSH, CDR2 LQKENI. Trimming shortened V by 0 bases and J by 1 base, and 9 bases separated the two germline ends. The CDR3 is CASSPPSSFNYGYTF. The CDR3 DNA reads TGTGCCAGCTCACCACCGAGCTCGTTTAACTATGGCTACACCTTC.

The J gene is TRBJ2-7, the V gene TRBV6-5, with a possible D match to TRBD2 (6 bases). The CDR3 is made up of 15 amino acids. CDR1 is MNHEY and CDR2 is SVGAGI in the germline V gene. Deletions cut 0 bases from V and 3 bases from J, with 12 bases between. Written as DNA, the CDR3 is TGTGCCAGCAGTTACTCCAGGGACTCTTACTACGAGCAGTACTTC. The encoded protein is CASSYSRDSYYEQYF.

This chain connects TRBV28 to TRBJ2-7; D call uncertain. The germline gives CDR1 MDHEN, CDR2 SYDVKM. The CDR3 covers 11 residues. V was trimmed by 5 bases and J by 5 bases, leaving 7 bases between them. In DNA form, the CDR3 reads TGTGCCAGCAGTCCCCAGGACGAGCAGTACTTC. Protein: CASSPQDEQYF.

This rearrangement joins TRBV27 to TRBJ2-5; 9 bases are shared with TRBD2. From germline, CDR1 is MNHEY and CDR2 SMNVEV (reference sequence). V was clipped by 7 bases and J by 0 bases; unmatched bases: 3. This CDR3 region has 14 residues. The CDR3 DNA is TGTGCCAGCACCCCTAGCGGGAACCAAGAGACCCAGTACTTC. Translating it yields CASTPSGNQETQYF.

This chain connects TRBV29-1 to TRBJ2-1; 7 bases agree with TRBD2. The CDR3 consists of 18 residues. The V and J ends lost 0 bases and 4 bases, in that order; junction bases with no gene match: 15. Germline lookup yields CDR1 SQVTM and CDR2 ANQGSEA. The CDR3 is CSVEDNTRTRGVYNEQFF. The CDR3 DNA sequence: TGCAGCGTTGAAGATAATACTCGGACTAGGGGAGTGTACAATGAGCAGTTCTTC.

The J gene is TRBJ2-5, the V gene TRBV9; 7 bases line up with TRBD2. The CDR3 consists of 15 residues. Germline assignment: CDR1 SGDLS and CDR2 YYNGEE. The trim removed 4 bases at V and 2 bases at J, leaving 8 bases unmatched. CDR3 sequence reads: CASSSQGGSQETQYF. The CDR3 DNA is TGTGCCAGCAGCTCCCAGGGAGGGAGTCAAGAGACCCAGTACTTC.

The CDR3 coding sequence is TGTGCCAGCAACCTCGGCCCCCAGGGGTACGAGCAGTACTTC. It codes for CASNLGPQGYEQYF. This chain uses TRBV6-5 with TRBJ2-7, with a weak D call TRBD1 (6 bases). The CDR3 totals 14 residues. V lost 7 bases and J lost 4, with 17 bases in between. Looked up from germline, CDR1 is MNHEY and CDR2 is SVGAGI.

The chain links TRBV6-4 to TRBJ1-1, with D unclear. V was clipped by 6 bases and J by 4 bases, with 6 bases between them. CDR1 and CDR2 from the germline V gene are MRHNA and SNTAGT. The CDR3 runs to 11 residues. CDR3 sequence (DNA): TGTGCCAGCAGGGTGGGCACTGAAGCTTTCTTT. It yields the protein CASRVGTEAFF.

V is TRBV5-8 and J is TRBJ1-4, with no clear D. CDR1 SGHTS and CDR2 YDEGEE come from the germline V gene. The CDR3 length is 15 residues. V lost 4 bases and J lost 2, with 12 bases in between. CDR3 nucleotide sequence: TGTGCCAGCAGCATTCTTTGGGCCACTAATGAAAAACTGTTTTTT. It encodes CASSILWATNEKLFF.

The chain joins TRBV29-1 to TRBJ1-1; tentatively, D is TRBD1 (6 bases). The CDR3 loop spans 12 amino acids. In germline, CDR1 is SQVTM, CDR2 ANQGSEA. The V end lost 6 bases, the J end lost 3 bases, and 11 bases lay between the germline ends. CDR3 residues: CSVGGGHTEAFF. CDR3 DNA sequence: TGCAGCGTGGGGGGCGGACACACTGAAGCTTTCTTT.

The rearrangement joins TRBV9 to TRBJ2-2; D may be TRBD2 (6 bases). Per the germline V gene, CDR1 is SGDLS and CDR2 is YYNGEE. The ends were cut back, 3 bases at V and 4 bases at J, with 25 bases in the middle. The CDR3 sequence is 19 residues long. CDR3 loop: CASSARTAGTPRGTGELFF. As DNA, the CDR3 is TGTGCCAGCAGCGCGAGAACGGCCGGGACTCCGAGAGGCACCGGGGAGCTGTTTTTT.

Details on this clone: Additional DNA sequences in this sample encode the identical CDR3. This rearrangement joins TRBV9 to TRBJ2-1; D unclear. This CDR3 spans 9 amino acids. Germline V gene sequence: CDR1 SGDLS, CDR2 YYNGEE. V was pared by 7 bases and J by 8 bases, with 4 bases between. Here the CDR3 DNA reads TGTGCCAGCGGCTATGAGCAGTTCTTC. Its protein is CASGYEQFF.

The chain employs TRBV15 and TRBJ2-3, with D perhaps TRBD2 (6 bases). This CDR3 contains 16 residues. CDR1 LNHNV and CDR2 YYDKDF come from the germline V gene (reference sequence). V shed 0 bases and J shed 5 bases, with 15 bases lying between them. CDR3 DNA sequence: TGTGCCACCAGCAGAGATAGCGGCGTTAATGTAGATACGCAGTATTTT. Protein: CATSRDSGVNVDTQYF. Full variable domain (rest looked up from reference TRBV15 and TRBJ2-3): DAMVIQNPRYQVTQFGKPVTLSCSQTLNHNVMYWYQQKSSQAPKLLFHYYDKDFNNEADTPDNFQSRRPNTSFCFLDIRSPGLGDTAMYLCATSRDSGVNVDTQYFGPGTRLTVL.

V gene TRBV13 combines with J gene TRBJ2-1; no clear D. This CDR3 is 12 amino acids long. Looked up from germline, CDR1 is PRHDT and CDR2 is FYEKMQ (reference sequence). Trimming took 4 bases from V and 9 from J, leaving 10 bases between them. CDR3 coding DNA: TGTGCCAGCAGCTCCCAAGAGCCTGAGCAGTTCTTC. This gives the protein CASSSQEPEQFF.

The rearrangement links TRBV2 to TRBJ2-3; perhaps TRBD2 as D (6 bases). In germline, CDR1 is SNHLY, CDR2 FYNNEI. The CDR3 has 16 amino acids. Between the trimmed V and J ends, which lost 8 bases and 0 bases, there was a span of 18 bases. The CDR3 sequence: CASELFSGTSTDTQYF. The CDR3 DNA is TGTGCCAGCGAACTCTTTAGCGGAACTAGCACAGATACGCAGTATTTT. The full variable domain, completed using reference TRBV2 and TRBJ2-3, is EPEVTQTPSHQVTQMGQEVILRCVPISNHLYFYWYRQILGQKVEFLVSFYNNEISEKSEIFDDQFSVERPDGSNFTLKIRSTKLEDSAMYFCASELFSGTSTDTQYFGPGTRLTVL.

This clone was counted once. CDR3 nucleotide sequence: TGTGCCAGCAGCCACCGGTTGCAGGGTGGGGAGACCCAGTACTTC. Translated, it gives CASSHRLQGGETQYF. The chain is built from TRBV11-2 and TRBJ2-5; D possibly corresponds to TRBD1 (5 bases). Germline values: CDR1 SGHAT, CDR2 FQNNGV. The CDR3 consists of 15 residues. V shed 5 bases and J shed 5 bases, with 18 bases lying between them.

The chain carries TRBV7-9 and TRBJ1-1; 8 bases agree with TRBD1. The CDR3 runs to 15 residues. V dropped 2 bases and J dropped 1; count of bases not matched to a gene: 3. Germline V gene lookup returns CDR1 SEHNR and CDR2 FQNEAQ (reference sequence). The DNA for the CDR3 is TGTGCCAGCAGCTTACGGACAGGGAAGAACACTGAAGCTTTCTTT. This codes for CASSLRTGKNTEAFF.

This clone was observed once. The chain employs TRBV4-1 and TRBJ2-1, with 10 bases that match TRBD2. V lost 0 bases and J lost 8; bases outside the gene matches: 4. This CDR3 is built from 15 residues. Germline CDR1 and CDR2: MGHRA and YSYEKL. The CDR3 spells CASSQDPSGSDEQFF. CDR3 nucleotides: TGCGCCAGCAGCCAAGATCCTAGCGGGAGCGATGAGCAGTTCTTC.